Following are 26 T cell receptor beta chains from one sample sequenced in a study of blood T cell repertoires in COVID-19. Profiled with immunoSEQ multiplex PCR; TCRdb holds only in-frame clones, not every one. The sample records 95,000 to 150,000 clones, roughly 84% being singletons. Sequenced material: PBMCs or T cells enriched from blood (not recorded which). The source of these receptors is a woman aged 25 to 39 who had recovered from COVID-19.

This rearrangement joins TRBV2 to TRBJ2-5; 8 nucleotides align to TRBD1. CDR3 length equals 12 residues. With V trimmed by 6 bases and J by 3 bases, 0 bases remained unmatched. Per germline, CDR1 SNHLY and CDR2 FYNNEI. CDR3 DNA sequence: TGTGCCAGCAGGGGACAGGAAGAGACCCAGTACTTC. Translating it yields CASRGQEETQYF. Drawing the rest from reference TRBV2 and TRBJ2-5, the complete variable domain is EPEVTQTPSHQVTQMGQEVILRCVPISNHLYFYWYRQILGQKVEFLVSFYNNEISEKSEIFDDQFSVERPDGSNFTLKIRSTKLEDSAMYFCASRGQEETQYFGPGTRLLVL.

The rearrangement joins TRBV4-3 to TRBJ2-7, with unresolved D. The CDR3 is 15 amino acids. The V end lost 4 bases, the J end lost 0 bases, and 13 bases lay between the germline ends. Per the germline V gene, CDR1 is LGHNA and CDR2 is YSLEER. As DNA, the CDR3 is TGCGCCAGCAGCCGCGACTCCCTGAGCTCCTACGAGCAGTACTTC. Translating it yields CASSRDSLSSYEQYF.

The CDR3 spells CAWRDRNFNYGYTF. In DNA, the CDR3 is TGTGCCTGGAGGGACAGAAACTTTAACTATGGCTACACCTTC. V is TRBV30 and J is TRBJ1-2, with TRBD1 as a possible D gene (6 bases). V was cut by 3 bases and J by 1 base, with 12 bases left in between. The V gene's germline CDR1 is GTSNPN and CDR2 SVGIG (reference sequence). The CDR3 spans 14 residues.

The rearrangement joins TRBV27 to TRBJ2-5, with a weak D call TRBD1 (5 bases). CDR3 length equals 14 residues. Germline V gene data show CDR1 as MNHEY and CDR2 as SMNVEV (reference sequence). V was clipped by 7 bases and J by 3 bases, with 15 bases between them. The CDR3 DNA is TGTGCCAGCAAGTCCAGGGTGACCGAAGAGACCCAGTACTTC. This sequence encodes CASKSRVTEETQYF.

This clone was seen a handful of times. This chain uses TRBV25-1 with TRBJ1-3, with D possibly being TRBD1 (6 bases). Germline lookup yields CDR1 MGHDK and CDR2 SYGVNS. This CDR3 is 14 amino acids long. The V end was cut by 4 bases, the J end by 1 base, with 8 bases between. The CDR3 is CASSVTGSGNTIYF. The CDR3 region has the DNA TGTGCCAGCAGTGTAACAGGGTCTGGAAACACCATATATTTT.

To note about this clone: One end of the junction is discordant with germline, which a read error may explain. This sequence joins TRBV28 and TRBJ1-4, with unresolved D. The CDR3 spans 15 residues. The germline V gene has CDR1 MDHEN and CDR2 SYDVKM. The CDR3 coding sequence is TGTGCCAGCAGCTTATCTGGCCCCACTAATGAAAAACTGTTTTTT. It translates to CASSLSGPTNEKLFF.

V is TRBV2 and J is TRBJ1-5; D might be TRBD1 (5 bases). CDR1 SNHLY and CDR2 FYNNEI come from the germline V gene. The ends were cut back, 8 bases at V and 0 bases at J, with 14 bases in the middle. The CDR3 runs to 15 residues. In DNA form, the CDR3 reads TGTGCCAGCGGGGGGACCGGTTATAGCAATCAGCCCCAGCATTTT. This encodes CASGGTGYSNQPQHF.

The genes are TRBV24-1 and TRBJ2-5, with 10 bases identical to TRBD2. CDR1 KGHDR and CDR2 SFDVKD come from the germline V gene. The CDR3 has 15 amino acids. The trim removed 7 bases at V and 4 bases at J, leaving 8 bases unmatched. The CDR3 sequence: CATSPSGRAGETQYF. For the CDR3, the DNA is TGTGCCACCAGCCCTAGCGGGAGAGCGGGAGAGACCCAGTACTTC.

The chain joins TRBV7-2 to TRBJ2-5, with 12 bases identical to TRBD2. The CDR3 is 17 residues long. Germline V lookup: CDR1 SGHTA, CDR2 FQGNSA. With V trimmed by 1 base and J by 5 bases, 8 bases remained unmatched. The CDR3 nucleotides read TGTGCCAGCAGCTTAGGGGGACTAGCGGGTTACAGGGAGACCCAGTACTTC. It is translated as CASSLGGLAGYRETQYF.

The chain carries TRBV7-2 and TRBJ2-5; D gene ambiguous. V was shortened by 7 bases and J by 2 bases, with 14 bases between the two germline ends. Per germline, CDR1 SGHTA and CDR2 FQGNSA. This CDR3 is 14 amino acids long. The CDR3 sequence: CASTSSVVQETQYF. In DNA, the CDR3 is TGTGCCAGCACCTCCTCCGTTGTACAAGAGACCCAGTACTTC.

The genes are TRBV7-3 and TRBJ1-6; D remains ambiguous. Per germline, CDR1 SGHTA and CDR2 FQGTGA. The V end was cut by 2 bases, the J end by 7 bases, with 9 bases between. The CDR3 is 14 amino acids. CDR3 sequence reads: CASSLHPVNSPLHF. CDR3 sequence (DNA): TGTGCCAGCAGCTTACATCCGGTCAATTCACCCCTCCACTTT.

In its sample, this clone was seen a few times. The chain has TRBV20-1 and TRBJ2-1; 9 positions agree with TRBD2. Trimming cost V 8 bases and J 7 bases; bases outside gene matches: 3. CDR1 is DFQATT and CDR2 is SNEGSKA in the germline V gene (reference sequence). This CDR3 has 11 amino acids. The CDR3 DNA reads TGCAGTCGGACTAGCGTAAATGAGCAGTTCTTC. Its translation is CSRTSVNEQFF.

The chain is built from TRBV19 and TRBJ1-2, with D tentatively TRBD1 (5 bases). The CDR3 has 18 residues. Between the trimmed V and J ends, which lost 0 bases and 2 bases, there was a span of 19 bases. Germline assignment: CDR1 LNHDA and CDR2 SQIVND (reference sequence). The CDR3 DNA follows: TGTGCCAGTAGTATAGATCAAGCTGCCATGGGGCTCAACTATGGCTACACCTTC. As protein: CASSIDQAAMGLNYGYTF.

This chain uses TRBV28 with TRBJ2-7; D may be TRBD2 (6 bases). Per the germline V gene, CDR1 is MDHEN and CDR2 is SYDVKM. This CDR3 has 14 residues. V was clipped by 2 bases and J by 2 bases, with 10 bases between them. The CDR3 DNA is TGTGCCAGCAGTTTAAGGCGGGACCCCTACGAGCAGTACTTC. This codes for CASSLRRDPYEQYF.

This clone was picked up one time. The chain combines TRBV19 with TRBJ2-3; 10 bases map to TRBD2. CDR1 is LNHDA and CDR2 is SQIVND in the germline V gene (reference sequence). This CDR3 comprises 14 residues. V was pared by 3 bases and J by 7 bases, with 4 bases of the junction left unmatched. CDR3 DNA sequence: TGTGCCAGTAGTATGCTAGCGGGAGAGTATACGCAGTATTTT. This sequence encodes CASSMLAGEYTQYF.

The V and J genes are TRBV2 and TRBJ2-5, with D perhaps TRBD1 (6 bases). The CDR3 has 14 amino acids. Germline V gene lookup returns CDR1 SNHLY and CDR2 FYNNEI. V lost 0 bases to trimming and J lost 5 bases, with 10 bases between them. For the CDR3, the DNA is TGTGCCAGCAGTGAAGCGTGGGGGCTGGAGACCCAGTACTTC. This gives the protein CASSEAWGLETQYF.

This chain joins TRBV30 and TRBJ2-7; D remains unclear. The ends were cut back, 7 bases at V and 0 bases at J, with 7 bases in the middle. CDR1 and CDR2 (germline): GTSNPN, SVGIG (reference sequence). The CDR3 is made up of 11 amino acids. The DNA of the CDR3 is TGTGCCTCCCGTAGCTCCTACGAGCAGTACTTC. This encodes CASRSSYEQYF.

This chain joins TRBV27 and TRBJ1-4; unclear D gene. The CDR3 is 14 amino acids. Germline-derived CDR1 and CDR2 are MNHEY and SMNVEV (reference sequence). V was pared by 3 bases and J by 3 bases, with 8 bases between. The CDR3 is CASSFQAPNEKLFF. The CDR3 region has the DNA TGTGCCAGCAGTTTCCAGGCGCCTAATGAAAAACTGTTTTTT.

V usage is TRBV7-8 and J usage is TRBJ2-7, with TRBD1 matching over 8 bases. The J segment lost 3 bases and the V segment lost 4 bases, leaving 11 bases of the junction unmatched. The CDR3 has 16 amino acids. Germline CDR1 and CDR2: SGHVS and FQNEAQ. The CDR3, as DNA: TGTGCCAGCAGCTCAGACCTAAACAGGGGGATCTACGAGCAGTACTTC. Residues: CASSSDLNRGIYEQYF.

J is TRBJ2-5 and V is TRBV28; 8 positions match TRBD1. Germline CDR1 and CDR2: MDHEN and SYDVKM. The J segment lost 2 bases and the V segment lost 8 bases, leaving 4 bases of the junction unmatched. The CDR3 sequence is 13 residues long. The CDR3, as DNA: TGTGCCAGCTCCGGGACAGGTCAAGAGACCCAGTACTTC. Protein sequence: CASSGTGQETQYF.

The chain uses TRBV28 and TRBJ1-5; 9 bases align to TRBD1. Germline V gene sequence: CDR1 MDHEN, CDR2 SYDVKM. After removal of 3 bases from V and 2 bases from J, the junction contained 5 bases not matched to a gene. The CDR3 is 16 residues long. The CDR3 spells CASSLGTGWGNQPQHF. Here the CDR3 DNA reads TGTGCCAGCAGTTTGGGGACAGGGTGGGGCAATCAGCCCCAGCATTTT.

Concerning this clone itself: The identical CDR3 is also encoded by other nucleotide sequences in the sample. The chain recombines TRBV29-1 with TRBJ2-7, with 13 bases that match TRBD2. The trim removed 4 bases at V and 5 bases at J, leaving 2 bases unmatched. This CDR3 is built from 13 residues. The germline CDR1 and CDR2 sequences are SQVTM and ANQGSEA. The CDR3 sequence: CSVGGLAGNEQYF. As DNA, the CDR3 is TGCAGCGTTGGGGGACTAGCGGGGAACGAGCAGTACTTC.

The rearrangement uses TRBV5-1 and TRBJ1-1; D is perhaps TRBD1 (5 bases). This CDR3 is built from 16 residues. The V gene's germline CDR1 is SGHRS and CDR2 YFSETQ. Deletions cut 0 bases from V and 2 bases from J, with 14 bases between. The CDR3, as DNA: TGCGCCAGCAGCTTGGGGTTCATGACAGTCAACACTGAAGCTTTCTTT. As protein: CASSLGFMTVNTEAFF.

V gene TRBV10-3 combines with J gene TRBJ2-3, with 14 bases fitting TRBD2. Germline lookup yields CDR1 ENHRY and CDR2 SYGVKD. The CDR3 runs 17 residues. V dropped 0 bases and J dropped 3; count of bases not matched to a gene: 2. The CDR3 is CAISESGTSGRTDTQYF. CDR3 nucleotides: TGTGCCATCAGTGAGTCCGGGACTAGCGGGAGAACAGATACGCAGTATTTT.

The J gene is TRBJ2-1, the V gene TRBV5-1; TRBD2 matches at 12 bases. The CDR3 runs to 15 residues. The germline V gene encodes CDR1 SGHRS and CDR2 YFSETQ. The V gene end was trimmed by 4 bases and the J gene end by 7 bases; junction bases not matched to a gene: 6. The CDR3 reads CASSQTSGSRNEQFF. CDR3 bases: TGCGCCAGCAGCCAGACTAGCGGGAGTCGAAATGAGCAGTTCTTC.

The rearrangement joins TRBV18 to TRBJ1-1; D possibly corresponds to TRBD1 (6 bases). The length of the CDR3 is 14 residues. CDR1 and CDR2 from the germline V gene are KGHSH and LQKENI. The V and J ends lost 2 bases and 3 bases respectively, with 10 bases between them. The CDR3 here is CASSPAGVHTEAFF. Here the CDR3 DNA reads TGTGCCAGCTCACCAGCAGGGGTTCACACTGAAGCTTTCTTT.